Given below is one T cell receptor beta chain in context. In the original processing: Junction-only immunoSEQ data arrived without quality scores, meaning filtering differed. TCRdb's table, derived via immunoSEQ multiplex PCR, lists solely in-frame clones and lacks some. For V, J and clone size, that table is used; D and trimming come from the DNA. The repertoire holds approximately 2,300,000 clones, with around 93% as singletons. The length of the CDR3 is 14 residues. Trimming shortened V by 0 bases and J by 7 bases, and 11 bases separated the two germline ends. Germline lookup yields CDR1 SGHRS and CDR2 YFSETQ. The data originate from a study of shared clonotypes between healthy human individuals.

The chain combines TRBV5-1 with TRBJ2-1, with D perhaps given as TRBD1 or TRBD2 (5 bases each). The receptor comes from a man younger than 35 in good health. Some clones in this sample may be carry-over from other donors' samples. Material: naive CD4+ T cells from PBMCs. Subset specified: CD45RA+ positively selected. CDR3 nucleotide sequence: TGCGCCAGCAGCTTGGGGTCGGGGCGGAATGAGCAGTTCTTC. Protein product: CASSLGSGRNEQFF.